This TCR beta chain was profiled in a study of Ad26.COV2.S vaccination and SARS-CoV-2 variants. The sample holds one count of this clone. The treatment is: roughly 20 received Ad26.COV2.S at low or high dose, single or two shots; roughly 5 received placebo; per-sample allocation not given. Sample collection was performed on day 63 after the first vaccine or placebo injection. Repertoires were generated with immunoSEQ multiplex PCR, while TCRdb's copy carries only in-frame clones and drops some. Counted here are 300,000 to 400,000 clones, around 87% occurring once; the ten biggest clones make up roughly 3.2%. This specimen consisted of peripheral blood, obtained in a trial of Ad26.COV2.S vaccine versus placebo. The sequence came from a person aged 18-60 years who received the Ad26.COV2.S COVID-19 vaccine or a placebo.

The CDR3 nucleotides are TGTGCCAGCAGTTCCAGGGGGACGGTCTATGGCTACACCTTC. It yields the protein CASSSRGTVYGYTF. The genes are TRBV6-5 and TRBJ1-2; 7 bases line up with TRBD1. The CDR3 is made up of 14 amino acids. Germline values: CDR1 MNHEY, CDR2 SVGAGI. Germline trimming cut 4 bases from V and 4 bases from J; bases unmatched to any gene: 6.